Each of the 17 T cell receptor beta chains below was sequenced from the same sample in a study of OX40 agonist ivuxolimab in advanced cancers. Only in-frame clones appear in the TCRdb table, and some are missing; sequencing was by immunoSEQ multiplex PCR. The sample holds several thousand clones, less than 75% seen once. Sequencing used CD4+ or CD8+ T cells sorted from blood, obtained in a trial of the OX40 agonist ivuxolimab. These receptors originate from an adult with an advanced solid tumor such as melanoma, head and neck, liver or kidney cancer.

The chain has TRBV11-2 and TRBJ2-3; 11 nucleotides match TRBD1. Looked up from germline, CDR1 is SGHAT and CDR2 is FQNNGV. V lost 6 bases and J lost 5; bases outside the gene matches: 7. This CDR3 spans 15 amino acids. CDR3 bases: TGTGCCAGCAGTCCCGGACAGGGGGCTGTAGATACGCAGTATTTT. It encodes CASSPGQGAVDTQYF.

The chain joins TRBV13 to TRBJ1-6; no firm D call. Trimming pared 5 bases from V and 8 bases from J, leaving 7 bases between. Germline CDR1 and CDR2: PRHDT and FYEKMQ (reference sequence). The CDR3 spans 12 residues. CDR3 nucleotides: TGTGCCAGCAGCCTCGAGGATTCACCCCTCCACTTT. Translation gives CASSLEDSPLHF.

CDR3: CASRLITNYEQYF. The CDR3 nucleotides are TGTGCCAGCAGACTGATCACCAACTACGAGCAGTACTTC. The chain is built from TRBV27 and TRBJ2-7, with D unclear. The CDR3 has 13 residues. Trimming left V 6 bases short and J 3 bases short, with 12 bases between. The germline gives CDR1 MNHEY, CDR2 SMNVEV (reference sequence).

The chain uses TRBV1 and TRBJ1-2. TRBV1 is deemed a pseudogene. The CDR3 spans 15 residues. CDR3 region: CTSRCTVRKTYGYTF. Written as DNA, the CDR3 is TGCACCAGCAGATGTACTGTGCGAAAGACCTATGGCTACACCTTC.

This clone came up once. The rearrangement uses TRBV2 and TRBJ2-5; D is possibly TRBD2 (5 bases). Per germline, CDR1 SNHLY and CDR2 FYNNEI. V shed 0 bases and J shed 4 bases, with 12 bases lying between them. The CDR3 spans 15 residues. The CDR3 loop is CASSEAKARGETQYF. The CDR3 DNA reads as TGTGCCAGCAGTGAAGCGAAGGCCCGGGGAGAGACCCAGTACTTC.

The V gene is TRBV7-9, the J gene TRBJ2-1; a weak D match, TRBD1 (5 bases). This CDR3 has 13 residues. Per germline, CDR1 SEHNR and CDR2 FQNEAQ (reference sequence). V was trimmed by 1 base and J by 8 bases, leaving 9 bases between them. CDR3 bases: TGTGCCAGCAGCTTAGGGGCAGGGTATGAGCAGTTCTTC. Amino acid sequence: CASSLGAGYEQFF.

Sample share makes this clone large. This chain connects TRBV9 to TRBJ2-5, with D possibly being TRBD2 (5 bases). This CDR3 is 15 amino acids long. Trimming took off 0 bases at V and 5 bases at J, with 14 bases between the two ends. Germline-derived CDR1 and CDR2 are SGDLS and YYNGEE. The CDR3 nucleotides read TGTGCCAGCAGCGTAGGAAATGGCAGAGGGGAGACCCAGTACTTC. It yields the protein CASSVGNGRGETQYF.

The V and J genes are TRBV27 and TRBJ2-1, with D hard to call. V lost 5 bases and J 0 bases, leaving 26 bases between the germline ends. The CDR3 covers 20 residues. The germline V gene encodes CDR1 MNHEY and CDR2 SMNVEV (reference sequence). CDR3 residues: CASSAQIHRTGDSSYNEQFF. The CDR3 nucleotides read TGTGCCAGCAGTGCTCAAATACATCGGACGGGCGATAGCTCCTACAATGAGCAGTTCTTC.

This clone appeared a few times. Germline is not matched at one junction end, which may reflect a read error. The chain joins TRBV5-1 to TRBJ2-1, with TRBD2 identical over 10 bases. This CDR3 spans 15 amino acids. CDR1 and CDR2 from the germline V gene are SGHRS and YFSETQ. CDR3 loop: CASSLEAGGYTEQFF. The DNA of the CDR3 is TGCGCCAGCAGCTTGGAAGCGGGGGGGTACACTGAGCAGTTCTTC.

CDR3 sequence (DNA): TGTGCCAGCTATAGGGACTCCTACGAGCAGTACTTC. Translation: CASYRDSYEQYF. The chain has TRBV28 and TRBJ2-7; D gene uncertain. The germline V and J ends were trimmed by 8 bases and 0 bases, with 8 bases remaining between them. Germline V gene lookup returns CDR1 MDHEN and CDR2 SYDVKM. The CDR3 contains 12 residues.

V and J are TRBV11-1 and TRBJ1-5; possibly TRBD1 for D (5 bases). V dropped 4 bases and J dropped 5 bases, with 15 bases sitting between them. There are 15 residues in the CDR3. Germline CDR1 reads SGHAT; CDR2 reads FQDESV (reference sequence). The CDR3 DNA sequence: TGTGCCAGCAGCTCGACGACAGCCGGGGATCAGCCCCAGCATTTT. It yields the protein CASSSTTAGDQPQHF.

The V and J genes are TRBV7-9 and TRBJ1-2; 7 nucleotides agree with TRBD1. The J segment lost 4 bases and the V segment lost 3 bases, leaving 8 bases of the junction unmatched. The germline V gene has CDR1 SEHNR and CDR2 FQNEAQ (reference sequence). CDR3 length: 15 residues. The CDR3 spells CASSLGQGDIYGYTF. CDR3 DNA: TGTGCCAGCAGCTTGGGGCAGGGGGATATCTATGGCTACACCTTC.

A few counts support this clone. The chain is built from TRBV11-2 and TRBJ2-3; 7 bases agree with TRBD1. Per the germline V gene, CDR1 is SGHAT and CDR2 is FQNNGV. The CDR3 is made up of 16 amino acids. V was clipped by 7 bases and J by 2 bases; unmatched bases: 12. CDR3 coding DNA: TGTGCCAGCATCAGATCCGGGACAGCCTACACAGATACGCAGTATTTT. Translating it yields CASIRSGTAYTDTQYF.

This clone was recorded a few times. This chain connects TRBV19 to TRBJ2-2, with 9 bases that match TRBD1. V dropped 6 bases and J dropped 2; count of bases not matched to a gene: 1. The CDR3 extends over 14 amino acids. The germline gives CDR1 LNHDA, CDR2 SQIVND (reference sequence). The CDR3 coding sequence is TGTGCCAGTAGGACAGGGGGTAACACCGGGGAGCTGTTTTTT. Translation: CASRTGGNTGELFF. Supplemented by reference TRBV19 and TRBJ2-2, the full variable domain reads DGGITQSPKYLFRKEGQNVTLSCEQNLNHDAMYWYRQDPGQGLRLIYYSQIVNDFQKGDIAEGYSVSREKKESFPLTVTSAQKNPTAFYLCASRTGGNTGELFFGEGSRLTVL.

This clone rates as medium-sized. The chain links TRBV6-4 to TRBJ1-5; 7 positions match TRBD1. The germline CDR1 and CDR2 sequences are MRHNA and SNTAGT. The V gene end was trimmed by 3 bases and the J gene end by 3 bases; junction bases not matched to a gene: 5. The CDR3 length is 15 residues. The CDR3 sequence: CASSETGRLNQPQHF. The CDR3 bases are TGTGCCAGCAGTGAGACAGGGCGCCTCAATCAGCCCCAGCATTTT.

This clone has only one observation. The V gene is TRBV6-6, the J gene TRBJ2-2, with D maybe TRBD2 (6 bases). Germline values: CDR1 MNHNY, CDR2 SVGAGI (reference sequence). The CDR3 length is 15 residues. V gave up 7 bases and J gave up 3 bases, with 15 bases separating them. CDR3 bases: TGTGCCAGCAAGGGTGGAGGGACGGACACCGGGGAGCTGTTTTTT. It is translated as CASKGGGTDTGELFF.

The chain has TRBV11-2 and TRBJ2-1; no reliable D call. This CDR3 contains 15 residues. V dropped 6 bases and J dropped 0 bases, with 12 bases sitting between them. Germline V lookup: CDR1 SGHAT, CDR2 FQNNGV. The CDR3: CASRRAASSYNEQFF. In DNA, the CDR3 is TGTGCCAGCAGAAGGGCGGCGAGCTCCTACAATGAGCAGTTCTTC.